What follows are 19 T cell receptor beta chains derived from one specimen sequenced in a study of regulatory T cells in long-lasting Graves disease. Libraries of TCR beta came from iRepertoire HTBI primers plus Arm-PCR of CDR3 regions. TCRdb redid the calling of the multiplex PCR reads with MiXCR, one entry per CDR3 protein. The table shows 300,000 to 400,000 distinct CDR3 sequences, with about 18% occurring only once. Time point of the sample: persistent/refractory GD, antithyroid drugs over 5 years with positive TRAb. After RNA was extracted from PBMCs, the TCR library was made from it. The source was peripheral blood mononuclear cells (PBMCs), collected when the disease was refractory, from a patient treated with antithyroid drugs. Receptor source: a female donor with Graves disease.

The table lists this clonotype with many counts. The J gene is TRBJ2-2, the V gene TRBV11-2, with unresolved D. This CDR3 is 13 amino acids long. V shed 5 bases and J shed 6 bases, with 10 bases lying between them. Germline V CDR1 and CDR2: SGHAT, FQNNGV. The DNA of the CDR3 is TGTGCCAGCAGCCTTATATTTCCCGGGGAGCTGTTTTTT. This codes for CASSLIFPGELFF. The whole variable domain, remainder taken from reference TRBV11-2 and TRBJ2-2, is EAGVAQSPRYKIIEKRQSVAFWCNPISGHATLYWYQQILGQGPKLLIQFQNNGVVDDSQLPKDRFSAERLKGVDSTLKIQPAKLEDSAVYLCASSLIFPGELFFGEGSRLTVL.

This clonotype was counted a few times. The chain carries TRBV30 and TRBJ1-2; no clear D. The germline CDR1 and CDR2 sequences are GTSNPN and SVGIG (reference sequence). Trimming took 3 bases from V and 0 from J, leaving 8 bases between them. This CDR3 contains 13 residues. CDR3 in amino acids: CAWSYGTNYGYTF. The CDR3 nucleotides are TGTGCCTGGAGCTACGGGACTAACTATGGCTACACCTTC. The full variable domain, with the rest looked up from reference TRBV30 and TRBJ1-2, is SQTIHQWPATLVQPVGSPLSLECTVEGTSNPNLYWYRQAAGRGLQLLFYSVGIGQISSEVPQNLSASRPQDRQFILSSKKLLLSDSGFYLCAWSYGTNYGYTFGSGTRLTVV.

This clonotype has at least ten counts. The rearrangement uses TRBV29-1 and TRBJ1-5; D gene uncertain. CDR1 and CDR2 from the germline V gene are SQVTM and ANQGSEA. V was pared by 4 bases and J by 4 bases, with 11 bases between. The CDR3 contains 13 residues. In DNA, the CDR3 is TGCAGCGTTGCCGACGCCACGAATCAGCCCCAGCATTTT. Translation gives CSVADATNQPQHF.

This clonotype appeared once. This may arise from a read error, as a much more abundant clone is one base away. The rearrangement uses TRBV6-1 and TRBJ1-5; unclear D gene. This CDR3 contains 12 residues. Germline-derived CDR1 and CDR2 are MNHNS and SASEGT. The CDR3 sequence: CASGEVNQPQHF. In DNA form, the CDR3 reads TGTGCCAGCGGTGAAGTAAATCAGCCCCAGCATTTT.

This clonotype has ten or more counts. CDR3 DNA: TGTGCCAGCAGCACACTAGCGGGAGTCCTGACCGGGGAGCTGTTTTTT. This translates into CASSTLAGVLTGELFF. The chain uses TRBV11-2 and TRBJ2-2, with TRBD2 matching 11 bases. CDR1 and CDR2 from the germline V gene are SGHAT and FQNNGV. The CDR3 is made up of 16 amino acids. V was clipped by 5 bases and J by 5 bases; unmatched bases: 7.

This clonotype was observed many times. The rearrangement joins TRBV30 to TRBJ2-4; D could derive from TRBD1 or TRBD2 (5 bases each). The CDR3 has 15 amino acids. Germline CDR1 GTSNPN, CDR2 SVGIG (reference sequence). Trimming shortened V by 2 bases and J by 9 bases, and 20 bases separated the two germline ends. CDR3 loop: CAWSKEGRIRGIQYF. In nucleotides, the CDR3 is TGTGCCTGGAGTAAAGAGGGACGGATCCGGGGCATTCAGTACTTC. Looking up the rest from reference TRBV30 and TRBJ2-4 gives the full variable domain: SQTIHQWPATLVQPVGSPLSLECTVEGTSNPNLYWYRQAAGRGLQLLFYSVGIGQISSEVPQNLSASRPQDRQFILSSKKLLLSDSGFYLCAWSKEGRIRGIQYFGAGTRLSVL.

This clonotype has at least ten counts. This chain uses TRBV27 with TRBJ2-7; tentatively, D is TRBD2 (6 bases). This CDR3 comprises 17 residues. Trimming removed 0 bases from V and 5 bases from J, with 20 bases in between. CDR1 and CDR2 from the germline V gene are MNHEY and SMNVEV (reference sequence). The CDR3, as DNA: TGTGCCAGCAGTTTATCCCCGACGGGGGAGGAGTTCAACGAGCAGTACTTC. It encodes CASSLSPTGEEFNEQYF.

With respect to this clonotype: A much more abundant neighbour one base away suggests this may be a read error. This chain connects TRBV28 to TRBJ1-5; D remains unclear. Germline values: CDR1 MDHEN, CDR2 SYDVKM. CDR3 length: 11 amino acids. The DNA for the CDR3 is TGTGCCAGCAGTCTTGACTTGTCCCCCGTCTTT. This encodes CASSLDLSPVF.

As for this clonotype: A junction end diverges from the germline sequence, so it may reflect a read error. For the CDR3, the DNA is TGTGCCAGCAACCAAGACCCAGGGGCGGATCGGTATGGCTACACCTTC. Its translation is CASNQDPGADRYGYTF. The genes are TRBV4-2 and TRBJ1-2; weak D call: TRBD1 (6 bases). CDR3 length: 16 amino acids. The germline V gene has CDR1 LGHNA and CDR2 YNFKEQ.

This clonotype was seen a handful of times. V and J are TRBV10-1 and TRBJ1-3; tentatively, D is TRBD1 (5 bases). CDR3 length: 14 amino acids. The V gene lost 0 bases and the J gene lost 2 bases, with 5 bases spanning the gap. Germline-derived CDR1 and CDR2 are WNHNN and SYGVQD (reference sequence). Written as DNA, the CDR3 is TGCGCCAGCAGTGAGTCGACAGCTGGAAACACCATATATTTT. This gives the protein CASSESTAGNTIYF.

This clonotype was found a few times. This rearrangement joins TRBV24-1 to TRBJ2-4; D is perhaps TRBD2 (6 bases). Trimming removed 2 bases at V and 2 bases at J, with 12 bases between. The CDR3 consists of 16 residues. Looked up from germline, CDR1 is KGHDR and CDR2 is SFDVKD. CDR3 sequence (DNA): TGTGCCACCAGTGATTCACGACTAGAGTCCAAAAACATTCAGTACTTC. Translated: CATSDSRLESKNIQYF.

This clonotype was observed a handful of times. The genes are TRBV4-3 and TRBJ1-1, with D tentatively TRBD1 (5 bases). Trimming cost V 1 base and J 4 bases, with 16 bases left between them. Germline V CDR1 and CDR2: LGHNA, YSLEER. The CDR3 sequence is 16 residues long. The CDR3 loop is CASSQGGGVGFTEAFF. The CDR3 DNA follows: TGCGCCAGCAGCCAAGGCGGGGGGGTTGGTTTCACTGAAGCTTTCTTT.

This sequence joins TRBV5-8 and TRBJ1-2; D remains ambiguous. Germline lookup yields CDR1 SGHTS and CDR2 YDEGEE. V shed 3 bases and J shed 8 bases, with 11 bases lying between them. The length of the CDR3 is 12 residues. The CDR3 here is CASSSYLGGYTF. In nucleotides, the CDR3 is TGTGCCAGCAGCTCTTACTTGGGAGGCTACACCTTC.

Concerning this clonotype: A much larger clone lies a single base off, so this may be a read error. J is TRBJ2-2 and V is TRBV5-1; TRBD1 might be the D (5 bases). This CDR3 contains 15 residues. CDR1 is SGHRS, CDR2 YFSETQ, per germline. CDR3 nucleotides: TGCGCCAGCGGCTTCGACAGCCTGAACACCGGGGAGCTGTTTTTT. Protein sequence: CASGFDSLNTGELFF.

At least ten counts were recorded for this clonotype. The rearrangement links TRBV11-2 to TRBJ2-7; TRBD2 aligns across 10 bases. Germline lookup yields CDR1 SGHAT and CDR2 FQNNGV. The trim removed 6 bases at V and 2 bases at J, leaving 7 bases unmatched. This CDR3 has 15 residues. DNA for the CDR3: TGTGCCAGCAGGAAGAGTCTAGCGGGAGCCTACGAGCAGTACTTC. The encoded protein is CASRKSLAGAYEQYF.

The chain carries TRBV19 and TRBJ1-5; D unclear. Per the germline V gene, CDR1 is LNHDA and CDR2 is SQIVND (reference sequence). Trimming took 3 bases from V and 4 from J, leaving 13 bases between them. The CDR3 is 15 amino acids. CDR3 DNA: TGTGCCAGTAGTATTACGCCAGGTACAAATCAGCCCCAGCATTTT. As protein: CASSITPGTNQPQHF.

This clonotype was counted at least ten times. The chain uses TRBV28 and TRBJ1-4; 7 bases map to TRBD1. CDR1 is MDHEN, CDR2 SYDVKM, per germline. This CDR3 contains 15 residues. V shed 7 bases, J shed 0 bases, and the junction held 5 bases outside the gene matches. The CDR3 reads CASKGTAPTNEKLFF. The CDR3 nucleotides read TGTGCCAGCAAAGGGACAGCCCCAACTAATGAAAAACTGTTTTTT.

This clonotype was seen a handful of times. V and J are TRBV2 and TRBJ2-1; 9 bases match TRBD1. The J segment lost 8 bases and the V segment lost 6 bases, leaving 11 bases of the junction unmatched. Germline CDR1 is SNHLY and CDR2 is FYNNEI. CDR3 size: 15 residues. The chain's CDR3 is CASSLWGTGPYEQFF. The CDR3 DNA is TGTGCCAGCAGCTTATGGGGGACAGGGCCCTATGAGCAGTTCTTC. Full variable domain (rest looked up from reference TRBV2 and TRBJ2-1): EPEVTQTPSHQVTQMGQEVILRCVPISNHLYFYWYRQILGQKVEFLVSFYNNEISEKSEIFDDQFSVERPDGSNFTLKIRSTKLEDSAMYFCASSLWGTGPYEQFFGPGTRLTVL.

V usage is TRBV24-1 and J usage is TRBJ2-2; D might be TRBD1 or TRBD2, each matching 5 bases. Trimming took 5 bases from V and 6 from J, leaving 12 bases between them. Germline CDR1 KGHDR, CDR2 SFDVKD. This CDR3 is built from 14 residues. CDR3 sequence (DNA): TGTGCCACCAGTGGCCTAAGAGGGGCCGGGGAGCTGTTTTTT. This sequence encodes CATSGLRGAGELFF.